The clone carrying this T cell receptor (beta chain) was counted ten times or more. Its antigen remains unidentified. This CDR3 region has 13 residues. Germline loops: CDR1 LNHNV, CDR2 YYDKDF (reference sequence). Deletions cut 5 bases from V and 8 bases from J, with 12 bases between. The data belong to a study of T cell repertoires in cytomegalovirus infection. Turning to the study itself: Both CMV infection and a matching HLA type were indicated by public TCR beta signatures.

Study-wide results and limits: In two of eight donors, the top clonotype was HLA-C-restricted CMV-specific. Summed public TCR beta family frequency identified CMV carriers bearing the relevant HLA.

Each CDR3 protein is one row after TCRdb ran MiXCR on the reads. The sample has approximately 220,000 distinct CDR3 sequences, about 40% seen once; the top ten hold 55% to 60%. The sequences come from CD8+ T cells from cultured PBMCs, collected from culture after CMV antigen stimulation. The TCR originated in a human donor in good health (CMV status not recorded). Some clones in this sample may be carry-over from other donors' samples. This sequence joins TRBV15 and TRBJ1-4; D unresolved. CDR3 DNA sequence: TGTGCCACCAGCGGAATTTGGTCCGAAAAACTGTTTTTT. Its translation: CATSGIWSEKLFF.